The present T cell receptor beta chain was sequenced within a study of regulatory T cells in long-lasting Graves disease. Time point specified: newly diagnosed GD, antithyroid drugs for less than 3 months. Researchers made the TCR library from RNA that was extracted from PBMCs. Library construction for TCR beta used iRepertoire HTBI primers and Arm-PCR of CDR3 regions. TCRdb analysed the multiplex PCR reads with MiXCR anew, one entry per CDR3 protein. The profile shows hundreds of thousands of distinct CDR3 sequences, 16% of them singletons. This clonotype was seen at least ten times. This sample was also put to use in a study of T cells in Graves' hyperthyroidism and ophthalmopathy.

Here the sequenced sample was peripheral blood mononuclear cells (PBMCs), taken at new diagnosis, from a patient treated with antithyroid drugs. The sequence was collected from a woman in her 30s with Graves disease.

CDR3 bases: TGTGCCAGCAGCTTACGGCTCGGGGGGGCGCCTATCGGTGAGCAGTTCTTC. Its protein is CASSLRLGGAPIGEQFF. V usage is TRBV11-1 and J usage is TRBJ2-1, with 8 nucleotides matching TRBD2. Germline V gene data show CDR1 as SGHAT and CDR2 as FQDESV (reference sequence). The J segment lost 9 bases and the V segment lost 2 bases, leaving 15 bases of the junction unmatched. The CDR3 is 17 amino acids.